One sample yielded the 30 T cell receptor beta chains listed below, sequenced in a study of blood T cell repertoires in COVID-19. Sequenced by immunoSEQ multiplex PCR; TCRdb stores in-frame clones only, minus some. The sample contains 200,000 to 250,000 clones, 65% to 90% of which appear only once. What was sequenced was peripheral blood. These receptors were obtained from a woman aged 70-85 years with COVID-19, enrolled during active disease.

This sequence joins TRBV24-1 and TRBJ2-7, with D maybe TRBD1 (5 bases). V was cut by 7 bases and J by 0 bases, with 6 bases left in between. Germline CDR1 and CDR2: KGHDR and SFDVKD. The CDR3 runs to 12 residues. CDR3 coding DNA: TGTGCCACCAGCAGGGACTCCTACGAGCAGTACTTC. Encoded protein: CATSRDSYEQYF.

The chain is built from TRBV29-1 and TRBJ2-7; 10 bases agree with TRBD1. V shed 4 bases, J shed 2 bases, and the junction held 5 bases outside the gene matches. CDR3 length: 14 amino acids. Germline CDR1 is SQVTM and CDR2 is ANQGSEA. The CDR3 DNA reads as TGCAGCGTTGGCTCCGGGACAGGGGCCTACGAGCAGTACTTC. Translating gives CSVGSGTGAYEQYF.

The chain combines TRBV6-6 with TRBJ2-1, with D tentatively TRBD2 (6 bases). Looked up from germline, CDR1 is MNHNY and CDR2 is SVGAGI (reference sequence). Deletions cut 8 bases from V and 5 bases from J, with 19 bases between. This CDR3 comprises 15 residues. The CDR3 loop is CASAQIGGTDNEQFF. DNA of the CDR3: TGTGCCAGCGCCCAGATCGGCGGGACGGACAATGAGCAGTTCTTC.

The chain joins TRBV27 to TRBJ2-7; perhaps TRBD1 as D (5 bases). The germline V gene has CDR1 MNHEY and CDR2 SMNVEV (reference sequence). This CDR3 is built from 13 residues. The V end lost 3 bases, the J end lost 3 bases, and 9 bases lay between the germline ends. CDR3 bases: TGTGCCAGCAGTTTCGACAGCGACTACGAGCAGTACTTC. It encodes CASSFDSDYEQYF.

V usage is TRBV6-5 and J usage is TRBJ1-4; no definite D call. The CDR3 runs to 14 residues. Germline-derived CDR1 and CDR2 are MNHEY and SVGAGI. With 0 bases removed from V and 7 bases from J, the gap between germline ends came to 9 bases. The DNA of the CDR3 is TGTGCCAGCAGTTACTCGACTTTAGGTGAAAAACTGTTTTTT. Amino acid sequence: CASSYSTLGEKLFF.

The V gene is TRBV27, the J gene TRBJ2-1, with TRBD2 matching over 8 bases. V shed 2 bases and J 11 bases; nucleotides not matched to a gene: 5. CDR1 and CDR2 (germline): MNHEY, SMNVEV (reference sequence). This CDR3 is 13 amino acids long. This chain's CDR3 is CASSLGGTSKQFF. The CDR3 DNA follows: TGTGCCAGCAGTTTAGGCGGGACTAGTAAGCAGTTCTTC.

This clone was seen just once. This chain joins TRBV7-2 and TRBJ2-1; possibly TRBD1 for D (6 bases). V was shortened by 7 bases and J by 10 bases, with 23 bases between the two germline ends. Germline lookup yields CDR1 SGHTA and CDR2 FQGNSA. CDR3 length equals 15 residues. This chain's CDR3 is CASTPSGGVVTEQFF. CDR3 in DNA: TGTGCCAGCACCCCTAGTGGGGGCGTAGTGACGGAGCAGTTCTTC. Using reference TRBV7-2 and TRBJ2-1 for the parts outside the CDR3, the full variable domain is GAGVSQSPSNKVTEKGKDVELRCDPISGHTALYWYRQSLGQGLEFLIYFQGNSAPDKSGLPSDRFSAERTGGSVSTLTIQRTQQEDSAVYLCASTPSGGVVTEQFFGPGTRLTVL.

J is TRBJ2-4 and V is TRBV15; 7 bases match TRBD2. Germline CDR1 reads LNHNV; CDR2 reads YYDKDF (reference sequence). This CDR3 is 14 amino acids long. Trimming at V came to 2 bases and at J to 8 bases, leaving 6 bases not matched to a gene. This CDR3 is CATSRSGTIDIQYF. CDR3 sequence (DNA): TGTGCCACCAGCAGAAGTGGGACTATAGACATTCAGTACTTC.

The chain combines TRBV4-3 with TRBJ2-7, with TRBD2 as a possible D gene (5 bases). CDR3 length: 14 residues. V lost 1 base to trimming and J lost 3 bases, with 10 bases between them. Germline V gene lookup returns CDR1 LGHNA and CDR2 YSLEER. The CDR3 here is CASSQVFGGYEQYF. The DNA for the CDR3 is TGCGCCAGCAGCCAAGTCTTCGGAGGCTACGAGCAGTACTTC.

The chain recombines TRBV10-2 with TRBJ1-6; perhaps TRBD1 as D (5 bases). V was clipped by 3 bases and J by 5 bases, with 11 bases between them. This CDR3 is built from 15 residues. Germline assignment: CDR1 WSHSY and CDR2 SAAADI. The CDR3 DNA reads TGCGCCAGCAGTGATAGGGGACTGAATAATTCACCCCTCCACTTT. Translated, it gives CASSDRGLNNSPLHF.

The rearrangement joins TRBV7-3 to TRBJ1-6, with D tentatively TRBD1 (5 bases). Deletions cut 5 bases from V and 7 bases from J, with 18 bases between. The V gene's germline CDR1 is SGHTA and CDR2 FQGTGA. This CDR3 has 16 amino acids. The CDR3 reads CASSGGRAGLNSPLHF. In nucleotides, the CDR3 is TGTGCCAGCAGCGGCGGTAGGGCAGGGTTGAATTCACCCCTCCACTTT.

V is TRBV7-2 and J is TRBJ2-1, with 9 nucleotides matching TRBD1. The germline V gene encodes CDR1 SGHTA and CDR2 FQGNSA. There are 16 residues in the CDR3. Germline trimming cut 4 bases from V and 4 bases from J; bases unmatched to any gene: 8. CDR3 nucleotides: TGTGCCAGCAGCTCCCGACAGGGGGGAAGTTACAATGAGCAGTTCTTC. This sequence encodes CASSSRQGGSYNEQFF.

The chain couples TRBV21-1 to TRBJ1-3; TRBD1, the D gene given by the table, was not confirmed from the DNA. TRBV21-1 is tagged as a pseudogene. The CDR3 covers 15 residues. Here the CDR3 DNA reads TGTGCCAGCAGCTCCAGGACAGTCTCTGGAAACACCATATATTTT. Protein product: CASSSRTVSGNTIYF.

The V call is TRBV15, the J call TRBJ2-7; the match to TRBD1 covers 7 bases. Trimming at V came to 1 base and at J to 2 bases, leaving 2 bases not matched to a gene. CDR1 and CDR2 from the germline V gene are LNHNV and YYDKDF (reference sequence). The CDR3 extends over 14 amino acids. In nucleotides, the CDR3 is TGTGCCACCAGCAGAGGTGGACAGGCCTACGAGCAGTACTTC. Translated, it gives CATSRGGQAYEQYF.

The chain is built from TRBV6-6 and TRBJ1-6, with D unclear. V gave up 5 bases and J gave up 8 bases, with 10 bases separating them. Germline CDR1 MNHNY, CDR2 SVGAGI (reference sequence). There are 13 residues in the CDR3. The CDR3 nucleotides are TGTGCCAGCAGTACCGGGATTTATTCACCCCTCCACTTT. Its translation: CASSTGIYSPLHF.

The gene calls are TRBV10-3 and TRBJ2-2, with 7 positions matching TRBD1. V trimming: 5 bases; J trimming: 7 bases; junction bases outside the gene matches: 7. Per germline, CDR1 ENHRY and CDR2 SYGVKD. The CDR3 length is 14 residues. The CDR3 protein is CAISLDRIDGELFF. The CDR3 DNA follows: TGTGCCATCAGTCTGGACAGGATCGACGGGGAGCTGTTTTTT.

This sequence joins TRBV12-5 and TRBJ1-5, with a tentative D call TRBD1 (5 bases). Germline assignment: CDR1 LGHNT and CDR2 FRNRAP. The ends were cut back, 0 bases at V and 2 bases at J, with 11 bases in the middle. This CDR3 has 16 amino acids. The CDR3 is CASGLVQGVGNQPQHF. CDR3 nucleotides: TGTGCTAGTGGTTTGGTACAAGGGGTGGGCAATCAGCCCCAGCATTTT.

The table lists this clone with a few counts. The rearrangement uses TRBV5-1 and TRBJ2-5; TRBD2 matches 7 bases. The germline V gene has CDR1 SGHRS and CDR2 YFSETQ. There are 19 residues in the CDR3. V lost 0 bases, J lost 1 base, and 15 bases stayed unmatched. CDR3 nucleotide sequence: TGCGCCAGCAGCTTGGCCCCTATTAGCGCGGGAGCGGGCCAAGAGACCCAGTACTTC. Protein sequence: CASSLAPISAGAGQETQYF.

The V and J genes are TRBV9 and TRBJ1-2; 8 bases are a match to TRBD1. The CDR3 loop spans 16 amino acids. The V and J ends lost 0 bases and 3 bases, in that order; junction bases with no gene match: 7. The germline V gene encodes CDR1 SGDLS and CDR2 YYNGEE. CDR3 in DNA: TGTGCCAGCAGCGTAGAAAGATCGGGACAGGACTATGGCTACACCTTC. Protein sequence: CASSVERSGQDYGYTF.

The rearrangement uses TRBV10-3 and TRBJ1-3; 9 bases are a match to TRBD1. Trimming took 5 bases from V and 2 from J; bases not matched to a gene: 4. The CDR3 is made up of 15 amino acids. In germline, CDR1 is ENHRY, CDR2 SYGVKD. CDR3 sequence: CAISLTGGPGNTIYF. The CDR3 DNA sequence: TGTGCCATCAGTCTTACAGGGGGCCCTGGAAACACCATATATTTT.

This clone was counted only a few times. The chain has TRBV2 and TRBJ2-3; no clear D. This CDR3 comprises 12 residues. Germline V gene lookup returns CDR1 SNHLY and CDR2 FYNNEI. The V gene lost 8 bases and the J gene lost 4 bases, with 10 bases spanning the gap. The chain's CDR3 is CASLGLADTQYF. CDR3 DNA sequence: TGTGCCAGCTTGGGCCTCGCAGATACGCAGTATTTT.

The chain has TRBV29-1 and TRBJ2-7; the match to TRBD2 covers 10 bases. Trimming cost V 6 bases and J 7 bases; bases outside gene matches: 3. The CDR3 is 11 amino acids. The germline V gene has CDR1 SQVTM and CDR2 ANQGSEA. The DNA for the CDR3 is TGCAGCGTAGGACTAGCGGATGAGCAGTACTTC. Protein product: CSVGLADEQYF.

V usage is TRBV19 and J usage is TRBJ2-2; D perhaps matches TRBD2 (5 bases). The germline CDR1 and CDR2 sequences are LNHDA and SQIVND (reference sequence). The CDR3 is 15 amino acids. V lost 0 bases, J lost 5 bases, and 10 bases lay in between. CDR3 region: CASSIDERKTGELFF. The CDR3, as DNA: TGTGCCAGTAGTATAGATGAGCGGAAGACCGGGGAGCTGTTTTTT.

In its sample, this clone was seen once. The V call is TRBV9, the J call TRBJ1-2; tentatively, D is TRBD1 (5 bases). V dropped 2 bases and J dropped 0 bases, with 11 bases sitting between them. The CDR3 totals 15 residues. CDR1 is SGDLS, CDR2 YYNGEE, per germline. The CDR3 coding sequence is TGTGCCAGCAGCGTGGAGGGACGGGCTAACTATGGCTACACCTTC. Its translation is CASSVEGRANYGYTF.

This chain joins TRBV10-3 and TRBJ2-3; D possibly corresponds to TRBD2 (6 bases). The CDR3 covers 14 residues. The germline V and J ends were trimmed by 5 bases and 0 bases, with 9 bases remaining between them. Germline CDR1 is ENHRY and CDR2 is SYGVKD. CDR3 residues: CAISIRESTDTQYF. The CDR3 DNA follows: TGTGCCATCAGTATCCGGGAGAGCACAGATACGCAGTATTTT.

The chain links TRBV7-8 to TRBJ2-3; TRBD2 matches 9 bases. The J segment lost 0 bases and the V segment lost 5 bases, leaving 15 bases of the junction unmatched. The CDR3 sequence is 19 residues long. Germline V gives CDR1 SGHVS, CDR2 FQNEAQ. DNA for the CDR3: TGTGCCAGCAGCCCCGCCAGGGGCGGGAGGGCCTACAGCACAGATACGCAGTATTTT. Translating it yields CASSPARGGRAYSTDTQYF.

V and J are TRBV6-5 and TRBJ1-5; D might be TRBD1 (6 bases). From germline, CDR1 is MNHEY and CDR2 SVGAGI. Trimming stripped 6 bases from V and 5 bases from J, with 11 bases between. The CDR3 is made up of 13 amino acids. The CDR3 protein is CASSRTVDQPQHF. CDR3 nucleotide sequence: TGTGCCAGCAGCCGGACAGTTGATCAGCCCCAGCATTTT.

The DNA for the CDR3 is TGTGCCAGCAGTCGACTAGCGGTCAGCTCCTACAATGAGCAGTTCTTC. It codes for CASSRLAVSSYNEQFF. The genes are TRBV11-2 and TRBJ2-1; 9 bases fit TRBD2. This CDR3 comprises 16 residues. J was trimmed by 0 bases and V by 6 bases; bases with no gene match: 6. The germline V gene has CDR1 SGHAT and CDR2 FQNNGV.

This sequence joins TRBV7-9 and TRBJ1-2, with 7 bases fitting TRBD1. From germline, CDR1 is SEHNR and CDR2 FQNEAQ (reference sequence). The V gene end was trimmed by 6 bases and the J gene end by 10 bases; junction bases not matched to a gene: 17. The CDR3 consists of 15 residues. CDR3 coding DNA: TGTGCCAGCAGGTTACGCGACAGGGTGGAAGAGGACTACACCTTC. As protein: CASRLRDRVEEDYTF.

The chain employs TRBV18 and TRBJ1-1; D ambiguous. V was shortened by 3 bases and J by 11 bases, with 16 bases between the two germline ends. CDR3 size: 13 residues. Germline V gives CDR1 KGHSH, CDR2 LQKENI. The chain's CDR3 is CASSPRTVGEAFF. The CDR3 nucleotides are TGTGCCAGCTCACCGAGGACCGTTGGGGAGGCTTTCTTT. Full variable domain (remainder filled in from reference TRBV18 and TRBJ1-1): NAGVMQNPRHLVRRRGQEARLRCSPMKGHSHVYWYRQLPEEGLKFMVYLQKENIIDESGMPKERFSAEFPKEGPSILRIQQVVRGDSAAYFCASSPRTVGEAFFGQGTRLTVV.